These T cell receptor beta chains were read from a single sample in a study of Graves' ophthalmopathy and Graves' hyperthyroidism. TCRdb independently ran MiXCR on the multiplex PCR reads; one entry per CDR3 protein. The profile shows 560,000 or so distinct CDR3 sequences, 35% to 40% of them singletons. The sequenced sample consisted of peripheral blood or thyroid tissue (not recorded which). The receptors originated from an adult man with Graves' hyperthyroidism. Both conserved end residues are part of each CDR3. Fields, in order: clone size, D gene, J gene, V gene, CDR3 protein, CDR3 DNA. A D gene is named only where the DNA matches it firmly. Expanded clones are given a class, and other clones once, few, many or no size at all.

many,.,TRBJ2-7,TRBV2,CAGLDQTYEQYF,TGTGCCGGCCTCGACCAAACCTACGAGCAGTACTTC
.,TRBD2,TRBJ2-1,TRBV7-2,CASSSGTSGGFEQFF,TGTGCCAGCAGCTCCGGGACTAGCGGGGGGTTTGAGCAGTTCTTC
.,.,TRBJ1-2,TRBV10-2,CASRFPGTSYGYTF,TGCGCCAGCAGGTTCCCCGGGACTTCCTATGGCTACACCTTC
.,TRBD1,TRBJ2-1,TRBV29-1,CSVELGQESYNEQFF,TGCAGCGTTGAACTCGGACAGGAGTCCTACAATGAGCAGTTCTTC
.,TRBD2,TRBJ2-5,TRBV2,CASSGGTSGMQETQYF,TGTGCCAGCAGTGGGGGGACTAGCGGGATGCAAGAGACCCAGTACTTC
.,TRBD1,TRBJ1-2,TRBV29-1,CSTAGGLPHGYTF,TGCAGCACCGCAGGGGGCCTCCCTCATGGCTACACCTTC
many,TRBD1,TRBJ1-2,TRBV5-1,CASSLGGGADYGYTF,TGCGCCAGCAGCTTGGGAGGGGGCGCTGACTATGGCTACACCTTC
few,.,TRBJ1-6,TRBV6-5,CASSTTGGQGDDSPLHF,TGTGCCAGCAGTACTACCGGCGGCCAGGGAGACGATTCACCCCTCCACTTT
many,.,TRBJ2-5,TRBV20-1,CSARDLEGYQETQYF,TGCAGTGCTAGAGATCTAGAGGGATACCAAGAGACCCAGTACTTC
many,.,TRBJ2-2,TRBV6-5,CASSALLGELFF,TGTGCCAGCAGCGCTCTATTAGGGGAGCTGTTTTTT
many,.,TRBJ1-4,TRBV29-1,CSVLDATNEKLFF,TGCAGCGTTCTGGACGCAACTAATGAAAAACTGTTTTTT
.,.,TRBJ1-1,TRBV7-9,CASNSGRNSNTEAFF,TGTGCCAGCAACTCAGGGAGAAACTCGAACACTGAAGCTTTCTTT
.,.,TRBJ1-1,TRBV19,CASSIRGRPEAFF,TGTGCCAGTAGTATTCGTGGGAGGCCTGAAGCTTTCTTT
many,.,TRBJ1-2,TRBV7-8,CASSLGDIYYGYTF,TGTGCCAGCAGCTTAGGCGACATCTACTATGGCTACACCTTC
many,.,TRBJ1-1,TRBV29-1,CSGRLNTEAFF,TGCAGCGGCAGGCTTAACACTGAAGCTTTCTTT
once,.,TRBJ2-2,TRBV12-3/TRBV12-4,CASGEFTDTGELFF,TGTGCTAGTGGAGAATTCACGGATACCGGGGAGCTGTTTTTT
.,TRBD2,TRBJ2-3,TRBV14,CASSVAGGQDTDTQYF,TGTGCCAGCAGCGTAGCGGGGGGGCAAGACACAGATACGCAGTATTTT
.,TRBD2,TRBJ2-5,TRBV3-1,CASSRGLAGETQYF,TGTGCCAGCAGCCGGGGACTAGCGGGAGAGACCCAGTACTTC
.,.,TRBJ2-2,TRBV6-5,CASSYQLQGVGELFF,TGTGCCAGCAGTTACCAGCTACAAGGTGTTGGGGAGCTGTTTTTT
few,.,TRBJ1-6,TRBV7-2,CAWSVGRSSYNSPLHF,TGTGCCTGGAGTGTCGGCCGGAGCTCCTATAATTCACCCCTCCACTTT
.,.,TRBJ2-5,TRBV5-4,CASSSSGSGETQYF,TGTGCCAGCAGCTCGTCCGGTAGCGGAGAGACCCAGTACTTC
.,.,TRBJ2-3,TRBV7-8,CASSLVEGRQDTQYF,TGTGCCAGCAGCTTAGTGGAGGGGCGTCAAGATACGCAGTATTTT
.,.,TRBJ1-6,TRBV10-3,CAISARGRLNSPLHF,TGTGCCATCAGTGCTAGAGGACGGTTAAATTCACCCCTCCACTTT
.,.,TRBJ1-5,TRBV29-1,CSVGRRGAYEHF,TGCAGCGTTGGACGGCGGGGAGCCTACGAGCATTTT
.,TRBD1,TRBJ1-1,TRBV27,CASSLSRTGWGTEAFF,TGTGCCAGCAGTTTATCTCGGACAGGGTGGGGCACTGAAGCTTTCTTT
many,.,TRBJ2-2,TRBV7-8,CASSLDFNDMLNTGELFF,TGTGCCAGCAGCTTAGATTTTAACGACATGCTGAACACCGGGGAGCTGTTTTTT
few,TRBD1,TRBJ1-4,TRBV5-1,CARTDRGPTNEKLFF,TGCGCCAGGACAGACAGGGGGCCGACTAATGAAAAACTGTTTTTT
many,TRBD1,TRBJ1-1,TRBV20-1,CSAGDQITGVHAEAFF,TGCAGTGCTGGGGACCAGATAACAGGGGTGCACGCTGAAGCTTTCTTT
.,.,TRBJ1-2,TRBV6-6,CASSYPKGGGYTF,TGTGCCAGCAGTTACCCAAAGGGGGGTGGCTACACCTTC
.,.,TRBJ2-7,TRBV25-1,CASSEIGQGALYEQYF,TGTGCCAGCAGTGAAATAGGGCAAGGAGCTCTTTACGAGCAGTACTTC
.,.,TRBJ1-3,TRBV7-8,CASSLGRTWGIGNTIYF,TGTGCCAGCAGCTTAGGGCGTACATGGGGGATTGGAAACACCATATATTTT
many,TRBD2,TRBJ2-7,TRBV6-1,CASSRTPGGSGSEQYF,TGTGCCAGCAGCAGAACGCCCGGGGGTAGCGGGAGCGAGCAGTACTTC
many,.,TRBJ2-5,TRBV10-3,CAIRRSGAETQYF,TGTGCCATCCGACGATCAGGGGCGGAGACCCAGTACTTC
many,.,TRBJ1-2,TRBV2,CASRHNYGYTF,TGTGCCAGCAGGCATAACTATGGCTACACCTTC
.,TRBD1,TRBJ2-5,TRBV24-1,CAPRQGMETQYF,TGTGCTCCAAGACAGGGAATGGAGACCCAGTACTTC